This TCR beta chain was captured in a study of cytomegalovirus exposure and HLA in healthy donors. Overall study findings and caveats: Cytomegalovirus status was reportedly diagnosed by the classifier with high specificity and sensitivity. There were several of the most significant clusters that appeared linked to common viral pathogens in a later analysis. Generally TCR sequences proved uncommon, though certain public TCRs appeared in numerous donors.

V gave up 4 bases and J gave up 5 bases; unmatched junction bases: 7. Germline V lookup: CDR1 SGHDT, CDR2 YYEEEE. This CDR3 comprises 15 residues. This clone was observed once. Its antigen is currently unknown. PCR involved 60 Vbeta and 13 Jbeta primers. Data came from immunoSEQ multiplex PCR; TCRdb stores just in-frame clones and leaves some out. Here the sample spans about 170,000 clones, around 75% being singletons. This clonotype was sampled from a male donor in good health and CMV-seronegative. The chain employs TRBV5-6 and TRBJ2-1; 9 bases agree with TRBD2. Sequencing was done on a sample of PBMCs. The CDR3 reads CASSRYSGGNNEQFF. The CDR3 DNA follows: TGTGCCAGCAGCCGATATAGCGGGGGCAACAATGAGCAGTTCTTC.